The clone carrying this T cell receptor beta chain was detected once. Its target is not known. These data originate in a study of shared clonotypes between healthy human individuals. Across the study: A few men and a couple of women, aged 18 to 49, were donors. Whole-study results and caveats: Some naive CD4 clonotypes, roughly 5%, turned up in common across a few donors.

Deep was the level used in running the assay. The protocol was immunoSEQ multiplex PCR, while the TCRdb copy is restricted to in-frame clones and leaves out a portion. The sample consists of 2.3 million or so clones, approximately 93% of them appearing once. The CDR3 covers 16 residues. Between the trimmed V and J ends, which lost 1 base and 3 bases, there was a span of 14 bases. The germline V gene encodes CDR1 SGHKS and CDR2 YYEKEE (reference sequence). CD45RA+ naive and CD45RA-negative memory subsets were separated from CD4+ cells. Sequencing input: naive CD4+ T cells from PBMCs. Described subset: CD45RA+ positively selected. The genes are TRBV5-5 and TRBJ1-5, with D perhaps matching TRBD1 (5 bases). The receptor was isolated from a man between 18 and 35 years old in good health. Some clones in this sample may be carry-over from other donors' samples. CDR3: CASSLRRGVDNQPQHF. The CDR3 DNA is TGTGCCAGCAGCTTGAGGCGGGGGGTTGACAATCAGCCCCAGCATTTT. The variable domain in full, with the rest retrieved from reference TRBV5-5 and TRBJ1-5, is DAGVTQSPTHLIKTRGQQVTLRCSPISGHKSVSWYQQVLGQGPQFIFQYYEKEERGRGNFPDRFSARQFPNYSSELNVNALLLGDSALYLCASSLRRGVDNQPQHFGDGTRLSIL.